The clone carrying this T cell receptor beta chain came up many times. The TCRbeta library was prepared with unique molecular identifiers. A single record per CDR3 protein comes from TCRdb applying MiXCR to the PCR reads. The sample records hundreds of thousands of distinct CDR3 sequences, about 12% being singletons. The data were obtained in a study of T-cell reconstitution after alpha-beta-depleted transplantation in children. The length of the CDR3 is 15 residues. Germline CDR1 reads SGDLS; CDR2 reads YYNGEE. J lost 3 bases, V lost 4 bases, and 7 bases had no gene match. The rearrangement links TRBV9 to TRBJ2-7, with 10 bases aligning to TRBD2. Source: PBMCs from the stem cell graft donor, taken from the stem cell graft. This TCR was sampled from a human donor who donated a stem cell graft to a child with acute lymphoblastic leukemia. The CDR3 DNA reads as TGTGCCAGCAGCACCCTAGCGGGAGCTCACTACGAGCAGTACTTC. Protein sequence: CASSTLAGAHYEQYF.